The entry below describes one T cell receptor beta chain. The clone's antigen remains unknown. Base qualities are not recorded, but no much larger clone differs from it by a single base. The data derive from a study of blood T cell repertoires in COVID-19 (TCRdb year 2020). In the study overall: Collaborator samples came from the United States, Italy and Spain and covered acute and convalescent phases of COVID-19. Where HLA class I and class II types were available, the types were taken from metadata supplied by the sample provider, not from assay-based typing. A freely available public database, intended as a resource for researchers studying the immune response to SARS-CoV-2, is where the repertoires were released. The material from the prospective study consisted of cDNA or gDNA derived from T cells, B-cell-depleted T cells, or PBMCs. The samples were drawn from the first 160 participants of the ongoing ImmuneRACE study and from some 1,300 subjects provided by 6 global collaborators. The dataset comprised deeply sampled blood TCRbeta repertoires from subjects exposed to, actively infected with, or recovered from COVID-19. Sample metadata almost always included a de-identified subject ID, COVID-19 status, age in years and sex.

Overall study results and their limits: Clinical and demographic metadata were provided uncurated, with the amount varying by source and participant.

TCRbeta CDR3 regions were amplified from genomic DNA by means of the immunoSEQ Assay, a bias-controlled multiplex PCR. In the source study's methods: Within the assay, amplification of reference gene primers was used to estimate how many nucleated cells each sample contained. To quantify the absolute abundance of each unique TCRbeta CDR3 rearrangement, sequence reads were collapsed and filtered. For each sample, productive Simpson clonality was calculated by taking the square root of Simpson's diversity index across productive rearrangements. Imported from immuneACCESS, the table was reduced by TCRdb to in-frame sequences with V and J called. These copies leave out some clones; in studies compared against another copy, an unresolved V gene accounts for under half, and the cause of the remainder is not known. V and J calls and clone size are copied from that table; D and trimming were computed from the DNA. This sample lists roughly 72,000 clones; 70% to 90% were detected once. The top ten constitute under 25% of the sample.

The collaborating institutions used their own protocols to collect whole blood in K2EDTA tubes. For TCRbeta analysis, collaborators shipped samples in one of three forms: frozen whole blood, isolated PBMCs, or DNA extracted from either of those sample types. A distance of 14 bases separates the germline ends of V and J, which lose 0 bases and 8 bases respectively. The CDR1 and CDR2 encoded by the germline V gene are MGHRA and YSYEKL. Including the terminal cysteine and phenylalanine, the CDR3 comprises 16 residues. The DNA shown is the 48-base CDR3, in frame from base 1. The sequenced sample consisted of peripheral blood. Here the chain combines TRBV4-1 and TRBJ1-6, and the D gene may be TRBD1, 6 bases matching. This TCR was recovered from a human donor in a cohort sampled during active COVID-19. The CDR3 region reads CASSQDGDTRYSPLHF. The DNA is TGCGCCAGCAGCCAAGATGGGGACACTCGGTATTCACCCCTCCACTTT.